Below are 10 T cell receptor beta chains sequenced from a single sample in a study of cytomegalovirus exposure and HLA in healthy donors. Primers: 60 Vbeta forward and 13 Jbeta reverse. The repertoire was sequenced with immunoSEQ multiplex PCR; TCRdb's copy has only in-frame clones and lacks some. The repertoire holds 100,000 to 150,000 clones, with around 78% as singletons. What was sequenced was PBMCs. The origin of the receptors is a woman between 50 and 59 years old in good health and CMV-seronegative.

The chain recombines TRBV12-5 with TRBJ2-1, with D possibly being TRBD2 (6 bases). Trimming shortened V by 3 bases and J by 7 bases, and 19 bases separated the two germline ends. Germline assignment: CDR1 LGHNT and CDR2 FRNRAP. This CDR3 contains 16 residues. As DNA, the CDR3 is TGTGCTAGTGGTTTTGGTACTGGGGGACTCCGTAATGAGCAGTTCTTC. Its protein is CASGFGTGGLRNEQFF.

V and J are TRBV7-9 and TRBJ1-2; tentative D call: TRBD1 (5 bases). The ends were cut back, 5 bases at V and 6 bases at J, with 19 bases in the middle. Germline CDR1 and CDR2: SEHNR and FQNEAQ (reference sequence). This CDR3 is 15 amino acids long. The CDR3 DNA reads as TGTGCCAGCAGCCGACCGGGACCGGGGGTTAATGGCTACACCTTC. Encoded protein: CASSRPGPGVNGYTF.

This clone was detected once. The chain has TRBV2 and TRBJ1-1; D remains unclear. The CDR3 is made up of 12 amino acids. The ends were cut back, 4 bases at V and 0 bases at J, with 3 bases in the middle. Germline values: CDR1 SNHLY, CDR2 FYNNEI. The CDR3 bases are TGTGCCAGCAGTGCTGTGAACACTGAAGCTTTCTTT. Residues: CASSAVNTEAFF.

This chain uses TRBV7-3 with TRBJ2-3; tentative D call: TRBD2 (5 bases). CDR3 size: 15 residues. V lost 2 bases to trimming and J lost 1 base, with 10 bases between them. The germline V gene encodes CDR1 SGHTA and CDR2 FQGTGA. The CDR3: CASSLVGSGTDTQYF. Written as DNA, the CDR3 is TGTGCCAGCAGCTTAGTTGGGAGTGGCACAGATACGCAGTATTTT.

The V call is TRBV29-1, the J call TRBJ2-5; 8 bases agree with TRBD2. Germline V gives CDR1 SQVTM, CDR2 ANQGSEA. V dropped 7 bases and J dropped 3; count of bases not matched to a gene: 4. The CDR3 sequence is 12 residues long. The CDR3 loop reads CSGTLAEETQYF. For the CDR3, the DNA is TGCAGCGGAACACTAGCGGAAGAGACCCAGTACTTC.

The chain is built from TRBV7-9 and TRBJ1-5; 8 nucleotides align to TRBD1. The CDR3 sequence is 14 residues long. The germline V gene encodes CDR1 SEHNR and CDR2 FQNEAQ (reference sequence). J was trimmed by 7 bases and V by 4 bases; bases with no gene match: 6. Here the CDR3 DNA reads TGTGCCAGCAGCTCAGGGGGCGCGGGACAGCCCCAGCATTTT. Protein sequence: CASSSGGAGQPQHF. Complete variable domain (other parts from reference TRBV7-9 and TRBJ1-5): DTGVSQNPRHKITKRGQNVTFRCDPISEHNRLYWYRQTLGQGPEFLTYFQNEAQLEKSRLLSDRFSAERPKGSFSTLEIQRTEQGDSAMYLCASSSGGAGQPQHFGDGTRLSIL.

J is TRBJ1-2 and V is TRBV7-8; the match to TRBD1 covers 7 bases. The ends lost 3 bases at V and 8 bases at J; junction bases unmatched: 3. The CDR3 is 12 residues long. The germline CDR1 and CDR2 sequences are SGHVS and FQNEAQ. The CDR3 nucleotides are TGTGCCAGCAGCTTTCCAGGGGGGGGCTACACCTTC. This encodes CASSFPGGGYTF.

The chain recombines TRBV6-5 with TRBJ1-1; the D gene is possibly TRBD1 (6 bases). From germline, CDR1 is MNHEY and CDR2 SVGAGI. V lost 8 bases and J 1 base, leaving 14 bases between the germline ends. The CDR3 extends over 14 amino acids. The CDR3 coding sequence is TGTGCCAGCTCGCCCAGGGGAAGGAACACTGAAGCTTTCTTT. The encoded protein is CASSPRGRNTEAFF.

This clone was picked up a small number of times. The chain carries TRBV5-1 and TRBJ1-5; tentative D call: TRBD1 (5 bases). The CDR3 runs 13 residues. V was trimmed by 4 bases and J by 3 bases, leaving 8 bases between them. CDR1 is SGHRS, CDR2 YFSETQ, per germline. The CDR3 DNA is TGCGCCAGCAGCCTGACAGTCAATCAGCCCCAGCATTTT. Protein: CASSLTVNQPQHF.

CDR3 amino acids: CAIRGTKGADTQYF. The DNA of the CDR3 is TGTGCCATCAGAGGGACTAAAGGGGCTGATACGCAGTATTTT. The chain employs TRBV10-3 and TRBJ2-3; TRBD2 agrees at 7 bases. Germline values: CDR1 ENHRY, CDR2 SYGVKD. This CDR3 has 14 residues. The ends lost 6 bases at V and 6 bases at J; junction bases unmatched: 9.